This is a list of T cell receptor beta chains from one sample in a study of blood T cell repertoires in COVID-19. Profiled with immunoSEQ multiplex PCR; TCRdb holds only in-frame clones, not every one. The profile shows 470,000 or so clones, roughly 85% of them singletons. The sample comprised peripheral blood. The receptors here all came from a human donor in a cohort sampled during active COVID-19. The CDR3 runs from the conserved cysteine through the conserved F or W. Fields, in order: V gene, J gene, clone size, D gene, CDR3 protein, CDR3 DNA. D genes are given only for firm matches. Size is omitted from some rows. Given values are once, few, many or a class for expanded clones.

TRBV23-1	TRBJ1-1	few	NA	CASPSRGGGHTEAFF	TGCGCCAGTCCCTCTCGTGGGGGGGGGCACACTGAAGCTTTCTTT
TRBV28	TRBJ2-5	NA	TRBD1	CASREGGLVKETQYF	TGTGCCAGCAGGGAAGGGGGCTTGGTTAAGGAGACCCAGTACTTC
TRBV3-1/TRBV3-2	TRBJ2-7	NA	NA	CASSQRRSGNEQYF	TGTGCCAGCAGCCAAAGAAGGTCAGGGAACGAGCAGTACTTC
TRBV11-2	TRBJ1-4	NA	NA	CASSLRAEKLFF	TGTGCCAGCAGCCTCAGGGCCGAAAAACTGTTTTTT
TRBV6-2/TRBV6-3	TRBJ1-2	NA	TRBD1	CASSSRLTQGDYGYTF	TGTGCCAGCAGTTCCCGACTCACGCAGGGGGACTATGGCTACACCTTC
TRBV11-2	TRBJ1-5	few	NA	CASSLTGGLGEPQHF	TGTGCCAGCAGCTTAACGGGGGGTCTCGGGGAGCCCCAGCATTTT
TRBV18	TRBJ1-5	NA	NA	CASSQGNSNQPQHF	TGTGCCAGCTCACAGGGGAATAGCAATCAGCCCCAGCATTTT
TRBV15	TRBJ2-5	NA	TRBD1	CATSSPNRGQETQYF	TGTGCCACCAGCAGCCCAAACAGGGGGCAGGAGACCCAGTACTTC
TRBV27	TRBJ1-1	NA	TRBD1	CASSPSRDRGRNTEAFF	TGTGCCAGCAGTCCGTCCCGGGACAGGGGGAGGAACACTGAAGCTTTCTTT
TRBV20-1	TRBJ1-1	NA	NA	CSANRATEAFF	TGCAGTGCCAACAGGGCTACTGAAGCTTTCTTT
TRBV2	TRBJ1-3	NA	TRBD1	CASRPDRRSGNTIYF	TGTGCCAGCAGACCGGACAGGCGCTCTGGAAACACCATATATTTT
TRBV5-1	TRBJ1-2	NA	TRBD1	CASSLVEQGSGYTF	TGCGCCAGCAGCTTGGTTGAACAGGGGAGCGGCTACACCTTC
TRBV29-1	TRBJ2-7	NA	TRBD1	CSVEARTGKIYEQYF	TGCAGCGTTGAGGCTCGGACAGGGAAAATCTACGAGCAGTACTTC
TRBV5-1	TRBJ1-1	NA	TRBD1	CASSLVQGAATEAFF	TGCGCCAGCAGCTTGGTTCAGGGGGCAGCCACTGAAGCTTTCTTT
TRBV5-1	TRBJ1-6	many	NA	CASSIQGKDSPLHF	TGCGCCAGCAGCATACAGGGTAAAGATTCACCCCTCCACTTT
TRBV5-4	TRBJ1-1	once	NA	CASSLQENTEAFF	TGTGCCAGCAGCTTACAGGAAAACACTGAAGCTTTCTTT
TRBV28	TRBJ1-2	NA	TRBD1	CASSSLRGRGYGYTF	TGTGCCAGCAGTTCTCTCAGGGGGCGCGGTTATGGCTACACCTTC
TRBV7-2	TRBJ2-1	NA	TRBD1	CASSLDRGPNDEQFF	TGTGCCAGCAGCTTAGACAGGGGGCCCAACGATGAGCAGTTCTTC
TRBV5-1	TRBJ2-1	NA	TRBD2	CASSGTSGSISYNEQFF	TGCGCCAGCAGCGGGACTAGCGGGAGTATTTCCTACAATGAGCAGTTCTTC
TRBV19	TRBJ1-2	NA	NA	CASSIDFAAYGYTF	TGTGCCAGTAGTATAGATTTCGCGGCCTATGGCTACACCTTC
TRBV27	TRBJ2-5	NA	TRBD2	CASSAGTSGRETQYF	TGTGCCAGCAGTGCAGGGACTAGCGGGAGGGAGACCCAGTACTTC
TRBV5-1	TRBJ1-5	NA	NA	CASSLSSAPNQPQHF	TGCGCCAGCAGCTTGTCCAGTGCCCCTAATCAGCCCCAGCATTTT
TRBV4-1	TRBJ1-2	NA	TRBD1	CASSQNRGDGYTF	TGCGCCAGCAGCCAAAACAGGGGGGATGGCTACACCTTC
TRBV6-5	TRBJ2-6	NA	NA	CASSKSSSGANVLTF	TGTGCCAGCAGTAAGTCCAGCTCTGGGGCCAACGTCCTGACTTTC
TRBV30	TRBJ2-2	NA	NA	CAWSVTGTGELFF	TGTGCCTGGAGCGTTACAGGTACCGGGGAGCTGTTTTTT
TRBV7-9	TRBJ1-2	NA	NA	CASSPNGGSHGYTF	TGTGCCAGCAGCCCGAACGGGGGTTCGCATGGCTACACCTTC
TRBV7-5	TRBJ2-3	NA	NA	CARRCLAVACDTQYF	TGTGCCAGAAGATGCCTAGCGGTAGCGTGCGATACGCAGTATTTT
TRBV3-1/TRBV3-2	TRBJ1-3	NA	TRBD1	CASIGTGKGNTIYF	TGTGCCAGCATCGGGACAGGCAAGGGAAACACCATATATTTT
TRBV20-1	TRBJ1-1	NA	NA	CSASPAEAFF	TGCAGTGCTAGTCCGGCTGAAGCTTTCTTT
TRBV7-9	TRBJ1-6	NA	NA	CASSPGNSPLHF	TGTGCCAGCAGCCCGGGGAATTCACCCCTCCACTTT
TRBV28	TRBJ2-1	NA	TRBD2	CASSLTGLAGDDEQFF	TGTGCCAGCAGTCTTACGGGACTAGCGGGAGATGATGAGCAGTTCTTC
TRBV27	TRBJ2-3	NA	TRBD1	CASLRQGAGDTQYF	TGTGCCAGCCTTAGACAGGGGGCAGGAGATACGCAGTATTTT
TRBV30	TRBJ2-7	many	NA	CAWSSSGRRTGQYF	TGTGCCTGGAGTTCGTCGGGGAGAAGAACGGGGCAGTACTTC
TRBV28	TRBJ1-1	NA	TRBD1	CAVRDRANTEAFF	TGTGCCGTAAGGGACAGGGCCAACACTGAAGCTTTCTTT
TRBV20-1	TRBJ2-7	NA	TRBD2	CSASPGTSGSYEQYF	TGCAGTGCTAGTCCTGGGACTAGCGGCTCCTACGAGCAGTACTTC
TRBV5-1	TRBJ1-2	NA	NA	CASSGGSRYGYTF	TGCGCCAGCAGCGGGGGGAGCCGCTATGGCTACACCTTC
TRBV4-1	TRBJ2-7	NA	NA	CASSQSTGASYEQYF	TGCGCCAGCAGCCAATCGACGGGAGCCTCCTACGAGCAGTACTTC
TRBV10-1	TRBJ1-1	NA	NA	CASSRDWNTEAFF	TGCGCCAGCAGCCGGGATTGGAACACTGAAGCTTTCTTT
TRBV6-5	TRBJ2-5	NA	NA	CATLRGAKETQYF	TGTGCCACGTTACGGGGGGCGAAAGAGACCCAGTACTTC
TRBV19	TRBJ1-4	NA	NA	CASSTLQGTNEKLFF	TGTGCCAGTAGTACTTTACAGGGAACTAATGAAAAACTGTTTTTT
TRBV11-3	TRBJ2-3	NA	NA	CASSLTGYTDTQYF	TGTGCCAGCAGCTTAACAGGGTACACAGATACGCAGTATTTT
TRBV4-3	TRBJ2-4	NA	NA	CASSQVRTKNPVAKNIQYF	TGCGCCAGCAGCCAAGTGAGGACTAAGAACCCCGTAGCCAAAAACATTCAGTACTTC
TRBV2	TRBJ1-4	NA	NA	CASNRVNEKLFF	TGTGCCAGCAACAGGGTCAATGAAAAACTGTTTTTT
TRBV7-2	TRBJ2-5	NA	TRBD2	CASSIQTSGGRTQYF	TGTGCCAGCAGCATACAGACTAGCGGTGGGAGGACCCAGTACTTC
TRBV7-2	TRBJ2-2	NA	TRBD1	CASSPLLQGTTGELFF	TGTGCCAGCAGCCCTCTCCTACAGGGGACCACCGGGGAGCTGTTTTTT
TRBV19	TRBJ2-2	NA	NA	CASSRAEGDYYTGELFF	TGTGCCAGTAGTCGGGCAGAGGGGGACTACTACACCGGGGAGCTGTTTTTT
TRBV9	TRBJ2-1	NA	TRBD2	CASMRSGGSYNEQFF	TGTGCCAGCATGCGGTCGGGAGGGTCCTACAATGAGCAGTTCTTC
TRBV6-2/TRBV6-3	TRBJ2-7	NA	NA	CASSYPYEQYF	TGTGCCAGCAGTTACCCGTACGAGCAGTACTTC
TRBV5-4	TRBJ1-1	NA	TRBD1	CASSPPRTGYTEAFF	TGTGCCAGCAGCCCTCCCAGGACAGGTTACACTGAAGCTTTCTTT
TRBV4-3	TRBJ1-1	NA	NA	CASSQDSRGRAEAFF	TGCGCCAGCAGCCAAGATAGTCGAGGGAGGGCTGAAGCTTTCTTT
TRBV7-9	TRBJ1-1	NA	TRBD1	CASSETTGVTEAFF	TGTGCCAGCAGCGAAACTACAGGGGTCACTGAAGCTTTCTTT
TRBV9	TRBJ1-3	NA	NA	CASSVSGEGNTIYF	TGTGCCAGCAGCGTTTCAGGGGAAGGAAACACCATATATTTT
TRBV28	TRBJ2-7	NA	NA	CASTGDSYEQYF	TGTGCCAGCACCGGGGACTCCTACGAGCAGTACTTC
TRBV19	TRBJ1-2	NA	NA	CASRLQTDSRDTF	TGTGCCAGCCGATTACAGACAGATAGCAGGGACACCTTC
TRBV24-1	TRBJ1-2	once	TRBD1	CATSDHRQGAFYGYTF	TGTGCCACCAGTGATCACCGGCAGGGGGCATTCTATGGCTACACCTTC
TRBV6-2/TRBV6-3	TRBJ2-1	few	NA	CASSYYQASPTTEQFF	TGTGCCAGCAGTTACTATCAAGCGTCCCCGACCACGGAGCAGTTCTTC
TRBV15	TRBJ2-1	NA	NA	CATSRAGELVEFF	TGTGCCACCAGCAGAGCGGGGGAACTGGTGGAGTTCTTC
TRBV9	TRBJ1-1	few	NA	CASSLTVNTEAFF	TGTGCCAGCAGCCTGACAGTGAACACTGAAGCTTTCTTT
TRBV11-2	TRBJ1-2	NA	NA	CASSPTLTGSYGYTF	TGTGCCAGCAGCCCTACACTTACAGGGTCCTATGGCTACACCTTC
TRBV5-1	TRBJ1-2	NA	TRBD1	CASSSPGQGVYGYTF	TGCGCCAGCAGCTCCCCGGGACAGGGGGTTTACGGCTACACCTTC